The T cell receptor beta chain under discussion was sequenced for a study of graft-versus-host responses after intestinal transplantation. Only in-frame clones appear in the TCRdb table, and some are missing; sequencing was by immunoSEQ multiplex PCR. The sample consists of roughly 10,000 clones, 94% of them appearing once. Study-level results: Recipient marrow held GvH clones, some first seen in ileum or blood.

The V end was cut by 3 bases, the J end by 0 bases, with 9 bases between. The germline CDR1 and CDR2 sequences are ENHRY and SYGVKD. The CDR3 loop spans 14 amino acids. With respect to this clone: What it recognizes is unknown.

The material sequenced was PBMCs, taken 8 days after intestinal transplant. This TCR derives from a human patient who received an intestinal transplant, so some T cells may come from the graft donor. This chain joins TRBV10-3 and TRBJ2-7, with a tentative D call TRBD2 (5 bases). The CDR3 DNA reads as TGTGCCATCAGTGAAGGACTCTTCTCCTACGAGCAGTACTTC. Its protein product is CAISEGLFSYEQYF.